Listed here are 6 T cell receptor beta chains from one sample, sequenced in a study of vaccination effects on CD4 cells after COVID-19. Peptide-pool stimulation followed by sequencing identified expanded antigen-specific CD4+ clonotypes in the ViraFEST assay. Cells that had been cultured for nine to eleven days were the source of isolated CD4+ T cells. Absence of prior SARS-CoV-2 infection characterized the vaccine recipients, who showed negative nucleocapsid antibodies. Antigens of these TCRs are unknown. TCRdb's copy holds only in-frame clones and misses some; the assay was immunoSEQ multiplex PCR. In the table there are about 27,000 clones, approximately 72% of which are singletons. The sequenced sample was CD4+ T cells from PBMCs cultured with SARS-CoV-2 spike peptides, obtained before COVID-19 vaccination. Receptors were obtained from a human donor who received a COVID-19 vaccine.

This CDR3 is CASSLGGRREKLFF. CDR3 nucleotide sequence: TGTGCCAGCAGTTTAGGGGGAAGGCGGGAAAAACTGTTTTTT. The rearrangement uses TRBV27 and TRBJ1-4; possibly TRBD1 for D (5 bases). The CDR3 length is 14 residues. CDR1 MNHEY and CDR2 SMNVEV come from the germline V gene (reference sequence). V shed 2 bases and J shed 8 bases, with 12 bases lying between them.

The CDR3 reads CASSPRQNTGNTIYF. CDR3 in DNA: TGTGCCAGCAGTCCCCGACAGAATACTGGAAACACCATATATTTT. V gene TRBV6-5 combines with J gene TRBJ1-3, with a possible D match to TRBD1 (5 bases). Trimming pared 5 bases from V and 2 bases from J, leaving 13 bases between. Germline V CDR1 and CDR2: MNHEY, SVGAGI. This CDR3 is 15 amino acids long.

J is TRBJ2-3 and V is TRBV7-9, with a tentative D call TRBD2 (5 bases). CDR1 is SEHNR and CDR2 is FQNEAQ in the germline V gene (reference sequence). The CDR3 length is 16 residues. The germline V and J ends were trimmed by 1 base and 6 bases, with 17 bases remaining between them. The CDR3 sequence is CASSLVGGPRGDTQYF. The CDR3 bases are TGTGCCAGCAGCTTAGTGGGCGGGCCCAGAGGGGATACGCAGTATTTT. The full variable domain, rest sourced from reference TRBV7-9 and TRBJ2-3, is DTGVSQNPRHKITKRGQNVTFRCDPISEHNRLYWYRQTLGQGPEFLTYFQNEAQLEKSRLLSDRFSAERPKGSFSTLEIQRTEQGDSAMYLCASSLVGGPRGDTQYFGPGTRLTVL.

The V gene is TRBV29-1, the J gene TRBJ2-2; tentative D call: TRBD1 (6 bases). This CDR3 is built from 12 residues. Trimming cost V 3 bases and J 5 bases, with 7 bases left between them. Germline CDR1 and CDR2: SQVTM and ANQGSEA. CDR3 sequence: CSVETGTGELFF. CDR3 sequence (DNA): TGCAGCGTTGAGACAGGTACCGGGGAGCTGTTTTTT.

This chain joins TRBV2 and TRBJ1-2; D may be TRBD1 (6 bases). CDR1 and CDR2 from the germline V gene are SNHLY and FYNNEI. The V gene lost 6 bases and the J gene lost 6 bases, with 14 bases spanning the gap. This CDR3 contains 13 residues. The CDR3 sequence: CASSGQLLDGYTF. The CDR3 region has the DNA TGTGCCAGCAGCGGACAGCTGTTGGATGGCTACACCTTC.

This sequence joins TRBV25-1 and TRBJ2-5; D might be TRBD2 (6 bases). Trimming took off 9 bases at V and 5 bases at J, with 19 bases between the two ends. CDR1 and CDR2 from the germline V gene are MGHDK and SYGVNS. This CDR3 is 14 amino acids long. The chain's CDR3 is CASRSGDSGETQYF. Written as DNA, the CDR3 is TGTGCCAGTAGAAGTGGGGACTCGGGGGAGACCCAGTACTTC. The full variable domain, rest sourced from reference TRBV25-1 and TRBJ2-5, is EADIYQTPRYLVIGTGKKITLECSQTMGHDKMYWYQQDPGMELHLIHYSYGVNSTEKGDLSSESTVSRIRTEHFPLTLESARPSHTSQYLCASRSGDSGETQYFGPGTRLLVL.